One sample yielded the 5 T cell receptor beta chains listed below, sequenced in a study of siplizumab effects on memory and regulatory T cells. Method: immunoSEQ multiplex PCR; TCRdb's copy keeps in-frame clones and lacks some. The sample includes about 85,000 clones, roughly 94% of them seen just once. The specimen sequenced was CD8+ T cells sorted from blood. Receptors originate from a human donor in good health.

The V and J genes are TRBV11-2 and TRBJ2-7, with D possibly TRBD2 on 5 matching bases. This CDR3 is built from 15 residues. Germline assignment: CDR1 SGHAT and CDR2 FQNNGV. V shed 5 bases and J shed 1 base, with 15 bases lying between them. The CDR3 is CASSQEAVFSYEQYF. As DNA, the CDR3 is TGTGCCAGCAGCCAGGAAGCGGTGTTTTCCTACGAGCAGTACTTC.

The rearrangement joins TRBV7-9 to TRBJ1-1; perhaps TRBD1 as D (5 bases). The CDR3 sequence is 14 residues long. The V gene lost 5 bases and the J gene lost 3 bases, with 13 bases spanning the gap. Germline CDR1 and CDR2: SEHNR and FQNEAQ (reference sequence). The CDR3 DNA follows: TGTGCCAGCAGCGCCCCGGAGGGGTACACTGAAGCTTTCTTT. Translated: CASSAPEGYTEAFF.

This rearrangement joins TRBV29-1 to TRBJ2-7; D possibly corresponds to TRBD2 (6 bases). With 0 bases removed from V and 4 bases from J, the gap between germline ends came to 10 bases. The germline V gene has CDR1 SQVTM and CDR2 ANQGSEA. The CDR3 totals 13 residues. CDR3 in DNA: TGCAGCGTTGAAGATTCCCGGGGGTACGAGCAGTACTTC. Its translation: CSVEDSRGYEQYF.

V is TRBV19 and J is TRBJ2-3, with a tentative D call TRBD1 (6 bases). Looked up from germline, CDR1 is LNHDA and CDR2 is SQIVND (reference sequence). Trimming left V 4 bases short and J 6 bases short, with 20 bases between. The CDR3 consists of 16 residues. Here the CDR3 reads CASSTTTRGLADTQYF. The DNA for the CDR3 is TGTGCCAGTAGTACGACAACCAGGGGTTTAGCCGATACGCAGTATTTT.

The chain employs TRBV9 and TRBJ1-2; no clear D. Trimming took 0 bases from V and 8 from J, leaving 14 bases between them. Germline-derived CDR1 and CDR2 are SGDLS and YYNGEE. The CDR3 length is 14 residues. The CDR3 bases are TGTGCCAGCAGCGTAGATTCCGGGTGGAAGGGCTACACCTTC. Protein: CASSVDSGWKGYTF.